The clone carrying this T cell receptor beta chain was recorded many times. This entry is derived from a study of regulatory T cells in long-lasting Graves disease. Germline trimming cut 3 bases from V and 4 bases from J; bases unmatched to any gene: 12. The CDR3 loop spans 16 amino acids. Germline V gene data show CDR1 as SGHRS and CDR2 as YFSETQ. Combining iRepertoire HTBI primers with Arm-PCR of CDR3 regions, the authors built TCR beta libraries. One entry per CDR3 protein results from TCRdb running MiXCR on the multiplex PCR reads. The data hold under 700,000 distinct CDR3 sequences, with roughly 16% observed a single time. Time point here: newly diagnosed GD, antithyroid drugs for less than 3 months. Following extraction of RNA from PBMCs, that RNA was used to make the TCR library. These same records also appear under a second study, on T cells in Graves' hyperthyroidism and ophthalmopathy. That publication notes: Stable hyperthyroidism and ophthalmopathy were separated using 13 V-J signatures.

This sequence originates from a woman aged 40-60 years with Graves disease. Sequences were derived from peripheral blood mononuclear cells (PBMCs), sampled at new diagnosis, from a patient treated with antithyroid drugs. The chain carries TRBV5-1 and TRBJ1-2, with 7 bases identical to TRBD1. Here the CDR3 DNA reads TGCGCCAGCAGCTCACAATCGACAGGGTTGAGCTATGGCTACACCTTC. Its protein is CASSSQSTGLSYGYTF.